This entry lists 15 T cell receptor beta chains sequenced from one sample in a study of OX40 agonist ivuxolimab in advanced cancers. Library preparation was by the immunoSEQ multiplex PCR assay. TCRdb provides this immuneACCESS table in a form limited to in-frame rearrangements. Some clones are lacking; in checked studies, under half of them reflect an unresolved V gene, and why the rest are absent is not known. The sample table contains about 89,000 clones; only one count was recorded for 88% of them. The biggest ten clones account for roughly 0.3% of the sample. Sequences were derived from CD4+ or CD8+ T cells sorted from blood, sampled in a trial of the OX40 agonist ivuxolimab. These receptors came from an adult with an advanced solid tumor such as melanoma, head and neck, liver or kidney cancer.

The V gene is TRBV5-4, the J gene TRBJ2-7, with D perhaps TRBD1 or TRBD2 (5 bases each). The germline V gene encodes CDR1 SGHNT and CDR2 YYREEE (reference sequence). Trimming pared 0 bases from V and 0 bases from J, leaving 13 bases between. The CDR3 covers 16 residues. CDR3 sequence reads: CASSLGVGTASYEQYF. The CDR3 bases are TGTGCCAGCAGCTTGGGGGTCGGGACGGCCTCCTACGAGCAGTACTTC. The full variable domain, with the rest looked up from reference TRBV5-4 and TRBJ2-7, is ETGVTQSPTHLIKTRGQQVTLRCSSQSGHNTVSWYQQALGQGPQFIFQYYREEENGRGNFPPRFSGLQFPNYSSELNVNALELDDSALYLCASSLGVGTASYEQYFGPGTRLTVT.

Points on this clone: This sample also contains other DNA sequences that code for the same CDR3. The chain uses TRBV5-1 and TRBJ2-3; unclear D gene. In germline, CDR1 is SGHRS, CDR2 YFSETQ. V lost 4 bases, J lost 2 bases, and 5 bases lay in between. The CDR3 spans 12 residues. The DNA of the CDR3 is TGCGCCAGCAGCCCCAACACAGATACGCAGTATTTT. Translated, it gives CASSPNTDTQYF.

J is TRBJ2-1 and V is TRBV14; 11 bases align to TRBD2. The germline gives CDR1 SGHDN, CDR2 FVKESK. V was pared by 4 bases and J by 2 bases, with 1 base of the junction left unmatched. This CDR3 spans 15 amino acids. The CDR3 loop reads CASSPTSGAYNEQFF. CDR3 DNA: TGTGCCAGCAGCCCGACTAGCGGGGCCTACAATGAGCAGTTCTTC.

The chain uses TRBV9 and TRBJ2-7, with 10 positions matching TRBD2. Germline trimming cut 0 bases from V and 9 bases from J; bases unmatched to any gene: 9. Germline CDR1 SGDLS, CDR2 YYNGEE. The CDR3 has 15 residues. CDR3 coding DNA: TGTGCCAGCAGCGTAGCTCAGGCTAGCGGGGGATCGCAGTACTTC. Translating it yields CASSVAQASGGSQYF.

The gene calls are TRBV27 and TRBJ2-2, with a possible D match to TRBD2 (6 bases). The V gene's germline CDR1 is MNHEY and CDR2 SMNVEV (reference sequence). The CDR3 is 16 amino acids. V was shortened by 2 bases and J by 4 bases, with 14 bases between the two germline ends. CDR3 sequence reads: CASSLPFGGITGELFF. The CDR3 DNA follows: TGTGCCAGCAGTTTACCTTTCGGGGGAATCACCGGGGAGCTGTTTTTT.

DNA of the CDR3: TGTGCCAGTAGTTTTCAGCGGGGGGCGACCCGGGAGACCCAGTACTTC. It specifies CASSFQRGATRETQYF. The rearrangement joins TRBV19 to TRBJ2-5; 9 bases fit TRBD2. The CDR3 sequence is 16 residues long. The junction had 12 bases not matched to a gene; V was cut back by 5 bases and J by 5 bases. Germline CDR1 and CDR2: LNHDA and SQIVND (reference sequence).

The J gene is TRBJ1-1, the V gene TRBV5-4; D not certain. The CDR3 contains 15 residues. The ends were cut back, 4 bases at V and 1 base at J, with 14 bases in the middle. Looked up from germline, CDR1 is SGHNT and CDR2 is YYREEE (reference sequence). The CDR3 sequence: CASSTGGQPNTEAFF. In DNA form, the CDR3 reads TGTGCCAGCAGCACCGGAGGGCAGCCGAACACTGAAGCTTTCTTT. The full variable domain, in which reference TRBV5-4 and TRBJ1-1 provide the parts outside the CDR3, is ETGVTQSPTHLIKTRGQQVTLRCSSQSGHNTVSWYQQALGQGPQFIFQYYREEENGRGNFPPRFSGLQFPNYSSELNVNALELDDSALYLCASSTGGQPNTEAFFGQGTRLTVV.

CDR3 in amino acids: CASSVGGQNGNTIYF. DNA of the CDR3: TGTGCCAGCAGCGTAGGGGGGCAGAACGGAAACACCATATATTTT. This chain links TRBV9 with TRBJ1-3, with D perhaps matching TRBD1 (6 bases). The CDR3 runs to 15 residues. Germline loops: CDR1 SGDLS, CDR2 YYNGEE. V was pared by 0 bases and J by 4 bases, with 11 bases between.

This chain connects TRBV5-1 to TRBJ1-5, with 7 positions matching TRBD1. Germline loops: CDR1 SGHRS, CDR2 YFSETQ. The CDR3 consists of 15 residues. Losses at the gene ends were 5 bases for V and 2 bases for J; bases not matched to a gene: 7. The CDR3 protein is CASSEGALGNQPQHF. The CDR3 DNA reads TGCGCCAGCAGTGAGGGGGCGCTTGGCAATCAGCCCCAGCATTTT.

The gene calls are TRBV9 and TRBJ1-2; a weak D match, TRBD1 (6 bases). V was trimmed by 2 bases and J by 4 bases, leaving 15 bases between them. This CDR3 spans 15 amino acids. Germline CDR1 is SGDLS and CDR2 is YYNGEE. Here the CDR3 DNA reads TGTGCCAGCAGCGTCTTGACGGGGGGCGGCTATGGCTACACCTTC. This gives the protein CASSVLTGGGYGYTF.

The CDR3 DNA reads TGTGCCAGCATAATTCAGCCTTATGGCTACACCTTC. Its protein is CASIIQPYGYTF. The chain is built from TRBV6-1 and TRBJ1-2; no definite D call. The CDR3 spans 12 residues. V dropped 7 bases and J dropped 5 bases, with 11 bases sitting between them. Germline values: CDR1 MNHNS, CDR2 SASEGT.

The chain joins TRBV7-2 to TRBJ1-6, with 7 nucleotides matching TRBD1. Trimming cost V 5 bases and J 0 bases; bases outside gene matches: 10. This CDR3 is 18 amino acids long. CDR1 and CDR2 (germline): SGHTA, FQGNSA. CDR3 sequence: CASSAAGQASSYNSPLHF. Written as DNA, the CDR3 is TGTGCCAGCAGCGCAGCCGGACAGGCTAGCTCCTATAATTCACCCCTCCACTTT.

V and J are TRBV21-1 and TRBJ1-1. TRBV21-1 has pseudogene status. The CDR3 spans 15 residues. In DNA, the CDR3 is TGTGCCAGTGCCTCTTCAGGACGGGATAACACTGAAGCTTTCTTT. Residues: CASASSGRDNTEAFF.

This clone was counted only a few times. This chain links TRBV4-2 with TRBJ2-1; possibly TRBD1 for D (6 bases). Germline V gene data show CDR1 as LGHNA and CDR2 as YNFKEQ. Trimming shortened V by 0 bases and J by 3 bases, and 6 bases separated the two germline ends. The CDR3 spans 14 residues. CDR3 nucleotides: TGTGCCAGCAGCCAAGAAGGGGGCTACAATGAGCAGTTCTTC. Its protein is CASSQEGGYNEQFF.

The CDR3 loop reads CASKDSNQPQHF. CDR3 nucleotides: TGTGCCAGCAAAGATAGCAATCAGCCCCAGCATTTT. The rearrangement uses TRBV2 and TRBJ1-5; no firm D call. This CDR3 contains 12 residues. Trimming took 7 bases from V and 0 from J, leaving 4 bases between them. The germline V gene encodes CDR1 SNHLY and CDR2 FYNNEI.